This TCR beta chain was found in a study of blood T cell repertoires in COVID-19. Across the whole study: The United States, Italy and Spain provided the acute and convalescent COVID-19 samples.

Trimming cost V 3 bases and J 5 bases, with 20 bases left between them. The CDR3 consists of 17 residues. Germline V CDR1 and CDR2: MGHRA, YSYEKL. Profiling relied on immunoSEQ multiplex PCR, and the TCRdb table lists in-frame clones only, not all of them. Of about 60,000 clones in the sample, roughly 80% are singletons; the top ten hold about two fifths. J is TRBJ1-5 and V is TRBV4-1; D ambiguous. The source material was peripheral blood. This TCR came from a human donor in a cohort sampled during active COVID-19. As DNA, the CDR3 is TGCGCCAGCAGCCACAATCGACCGGTCCGGGGTCATCAGCCCCAGCATTTT. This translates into CASSHNRPVRGHQPQHF.